The 6 T cell receptor beta chains below come from one sample, sequenced in a study of patients and donors after allogeneic stem cell transplantation. TCRdb recomputed calls from the RT-PCR reads with MiXCR, one row per CDR3 protein. Of tens of thousands of distinct CDR3 sequences listed, around 48% are singletons. The sample was blood, either unsorted or a sorted T cell fraction (not recorded which). The source is a human donor who was either an allogeneic HSCT recipient or a stem cell or donor lymphocyte infusion donor (not recorded which). It is not recorded whose cells these are; they may come from a transplant donor.

The chain couples TRBV7-9 to TRBJ1-3, with D possibly being TRBD1 (6 bases). V was trimmed by 5 bases and J by 2 bases, leaving 13 bases between them. Germline assignment: CDR1 SEHNR and CDR2 FQNEAQ (reference sequence). This CDR3 contains 15 residues. In nucleotides, the CDR3 is TGTGCCAGCAGCCCAACAGGGAAAGCTGGAAACACCATATATTTT. Encoded protein: CASSPTGKAGNTIYF.

The chain links TRBV6-5 to TRBJ1-6; 7 bases match TRBD1. Trimming at V came to 6 bases and at J to 9 bases, leaving 8 bases not matched to a gene. Germline assignment: CDR1 MNHEY and CDR2 SVGAGI. The CDR3 totals 14 residues. The CDR3 DNA reads as TGTGCCAGCAGCCCCGAACAGGGGATTTCACCCCTCCACTTT. Protein sequence: CASSPEQGISPLHF.

The DNA for the CDR3 is TGCAGCGTCACAGAATACTATGGCTACACCTTC. It is translated as CSVTEYYGYTF. The chain has TRBV29-1 and TRBJ1-2; no firm D call. The CDR3 length is 11 residues. Germline loops: CDR1 SQVTM, CDR2 ANQGSEA. Trimming took off 6 bases at V and 3 bases at J, with 8 bases between the two ends.

J is TRBJ1-1 and V is TRBV5-1; 8 bases fit TRBD1. The V gene's germline CDR1 is SGHRS and CDR2 YFSETQ. This CDR3 region has 14 residues. The V and J ends lost 0 bases and 4 bases, in that order; junction bases with no gene match: 2. The CDR3 is CASSLAGGGTEAFF. DNA for the CDR3: TGCGCCAGCAGCTTGGCAGGGGGCGGCACTGAAGCTTTCTTT.

This clonotype was observed a handful of times. At one end, the junction sequence differs from germline, possibly due to a read error. The chain is built from TRBV19 and TRBJ1-2; TRBD1 matches at 8 bases. Germline values: CDR1 LNHDA, CDR2 SQIVND (reference sequence). The CDR3 loop spans 11 amino acids. CDR3 region: CASRFGQGVLF. In nucleotides, the CDR3 is TGTGCCAGTAGATTTGGACAGGGTGTCCTCTTC.

There are a few counts of this clonotype. The V call is TRBV4-2, the J call TRBJ1-1; tentatively, D is TRBD1 (5 bases). Trimming cost V 6 bases and J 1 base, with 15 bases left between them. This CDR3 contains 15 residues. The germline V gene encodes CDR1 LGHNA and CDR2 YNFKEQ. The DNA for the CDR3 is TGTGCCAGCAGGTTGACAGACTTACCGAACACTGAAGCTTTCTTT. Amino acids: CASRLTDLPNTEAFF.